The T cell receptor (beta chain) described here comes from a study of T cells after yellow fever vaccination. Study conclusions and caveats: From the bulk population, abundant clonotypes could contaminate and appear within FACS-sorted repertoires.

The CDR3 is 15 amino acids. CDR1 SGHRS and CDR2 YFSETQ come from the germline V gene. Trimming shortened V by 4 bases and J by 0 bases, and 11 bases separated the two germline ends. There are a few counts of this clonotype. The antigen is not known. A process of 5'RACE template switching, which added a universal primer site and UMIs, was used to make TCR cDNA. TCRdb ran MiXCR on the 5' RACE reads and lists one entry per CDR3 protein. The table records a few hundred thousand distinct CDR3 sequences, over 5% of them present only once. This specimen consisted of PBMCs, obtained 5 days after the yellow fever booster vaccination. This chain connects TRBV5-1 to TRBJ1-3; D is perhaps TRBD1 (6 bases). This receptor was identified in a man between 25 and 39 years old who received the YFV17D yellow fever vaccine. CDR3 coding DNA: TGCGCCAGCAGCCCAACGACAGGCTCTGGAAACACCATATATTTT. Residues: CASSPTTGSGNTIYF.